This T cell receptor (beta chain) was identified during a study of glioma-infiltrating T cells. TCR alpha and beta CDR3 regions were amplified from RNA using iRepertoire nested multiplex PCR. TCRdb reprocessed the multiplex PCR reads with MiXCR, giving one entry per CDR3 protein. This table holds under 200,000 distinct CDR3 sequences, around 40% found once. In germline, CDR1 is SQVTM, CDR2 ANQGSEA. The CDR3 covers 12 residues. V was trimmed by 5 bases and J by 2 bases, leaving 10 bases between them. The clonotype originates from a human donor with low-grade glioma or glioblastoma, undergoing nonglioma brain surgery, or in good health (not recorded which). The chain couples TRBV29-1 to TRBJ2-7; D is possibly TRBD1 or TRBD2 (5 bases each). Sequencing was performed on glioma tissue, nonneoplastic brain tissue, or PBMCs (not recorded which). CDR3 sequence: CSVRPGPYEQYF. CDR3 sequence (DNA): TGCAGCGTTCGGCCGGGGCCCTACGAGCAGTACTTC.